What follows are 8 T cell receptor beta chains derived from one specimen sequenced in a study of blood T cell repertoires in COVID-19. Here immunoSEQ multiplex PCR was the method, and the copy in TCRdb shows in-frame clones only, minus some. The table shows 120,000 or so clones, with around four fifths occurring only once. Material for sequencing was peripheral blood. The receptor set was obtained from a man in his fifties or sixties with acute or convalescent COVID-19.

V gene TRBV19 combines with J gene TRBJ1-1; the match to TRBD1 covers 9 bases. Looked up from germline, CDR1 is LNHDA and CDR2 is SQIVND (reference sequence). With 5 bases clipped from V and 5 bases from J, the junction kept 21 bases outside the gene matches. The CDR3 length is 19 residues. The CDR3 here is CASSPIHRDRDPLGTEAFF. CDR3 DNA: TGTGCCAGTAGTCCTATACACCGGGACAGGGACCCTCTGGGGACTGAAGCTTTCTTT.

The chain recombines TRBV3-1 (or the pseudogene TRBV3-2) with TRBJ2-1, with a possible D match to TRBD1 (6 bases). Trimming stripped 2 bases from V and 9 bases from J, with 14 bases between. Germline lookup yields CDR1 LGHDT and CDR2 YNNKEL (reference sequence). The CDR3 has 14 amino acids. CDR3 region: CASSQHQGSLEQFF. The CDR3 region has the DNA TGTGCCAGCAGCCAACATCAGGGGAGCCTTGAGCAGTTCTTC.

This clone occurred once. The rearrangement uses TRBV29-1 and TRBJ2-1; no reliable D call. Germline CDR1 reads SQVTM; CDR2 reads ANQGSEA. The V and J ends lost 3 bases and 0 bases respectively, with 9 bases between them. This CDR3 comprises 14 residues. The CDR3 sequence: CSVELGDSYNEQFF. The DNA for the CDR3 is TGCAGCGTTGAGCTGGGCGACTCCTACAATGAGCAGTTCTTC.

This sequence joins TRBV12-3 or TRBV12-4 and TRBJ1-1; D is unclear. CDR3 size: 12 residues. The V end lost 1 base, the J end lost 11 bases, and 11 bases lay between the germline ends. The CDR3 loop is CASSLVAEKAFF. The CDR3 coding sequence is TGTGCCAGCAGTTTAGTGGCGGAAAAGGCTTTCTTT.

V gene TRBV10-3 combines with J gene TRBJ1-4, with 9 bases matching TRBD1. This CDR3 contains 17 residues. V shed 3 bases, J shed 6 bases, and the junction held 11 bases outside the gene matches. The germline gives CDR1 ENHRY, CDR2 SYGVKD. CDR3 sequence (DNA): TGTGCCATCAGTGATTCCACAGGGGGCAGAGTATATGAAAAACTGTTTTTT. As protein: CAISDSTGGRVYEKLFF.

The rearrangement links TRBV19 to TRBJ2-7; 8 bases match TRBD2. This CDR3 is built from 16 residues. Trimming at V came to 1 base and at J to 6 bases, leaving 11 bases not matched to a gene. CDR1 and CDR2 from the germline V gene are LNHDA and SQIVND (reference sequence). CDR3 sequence reads: CASSIGRGGLYREQYF. Here the CDR3 DNA reads TGTGCCAGTAGTATAGGCCGCGGGGGGCTGTATCGCGAGCAGTACTTC.

The V gene is TRBV7-9, the J gene TRBJ2-7; 9 nucleotides line up with TRBD2. Losses at the gene ends were 6 bases for V and 3 bases for J; bases not matched to a gene: 6. The CDR3 contains 14 residues. CDR1 is SEHNR, CDR2 FQNEAQ, per germline (reference sequence). The CDR3: CASRSLSGSYEQYF. CDR3 DNA sequence: TGTGCCAGCAGGTCCCTTAGCGGGAGCTACGAGCAGTACTTC. Full variable domain (remainder filled in from reference TRBV7-9 and TRBJ2-7): DTGVSQNPRHKITKRGQNVTFRCDPISEHNRLYWYRQTLGQGPEFLTYFQNEAQLEKSRLLSDRFSAERPKGSFSTLEIQRTEQGDSAMYLCASRSLSGSYEQYFGPGTRLTVT.

V is TRBV27 and J is TRBJ1-4; 11 nucleotides line up with TRBD1. Germline V gene lookup returns CDR1 MNHEY and CDR2 SMNVEV (reference sequence). CDR3 length: 18 residues. V dropped 4 bases and J dropped 2; count of bases not matched to a gene: 9. The CDR3 protein is CASSSTGQGVSTNEKLFF. DNA for the CDR3: TGTGCCAGCAGTTCGACGGGACAGGGGGTTAGTACTAATGAAAAACTGTTTTTT.